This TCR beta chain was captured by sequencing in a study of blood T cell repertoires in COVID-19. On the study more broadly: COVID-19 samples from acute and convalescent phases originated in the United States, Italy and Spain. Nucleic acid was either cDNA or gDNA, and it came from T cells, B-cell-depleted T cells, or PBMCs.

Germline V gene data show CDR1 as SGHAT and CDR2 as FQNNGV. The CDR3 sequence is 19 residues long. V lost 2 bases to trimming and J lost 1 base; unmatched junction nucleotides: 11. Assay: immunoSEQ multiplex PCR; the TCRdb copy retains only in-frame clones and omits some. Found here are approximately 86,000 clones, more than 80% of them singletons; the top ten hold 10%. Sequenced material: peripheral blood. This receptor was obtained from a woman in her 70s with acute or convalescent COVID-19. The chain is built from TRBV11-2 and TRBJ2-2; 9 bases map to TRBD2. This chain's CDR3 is CASSLRGVSGSGNTGELFF. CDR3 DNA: TGTGCCAGCAGCTTAAGGGGTGTTAGCGGGAGCGGGAACACCGGGGAGCTGTTTTTT. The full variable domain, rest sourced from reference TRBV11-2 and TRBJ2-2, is EAGVAQSPRYKIIEKRQSVAFWCNPISGHATLYWYQQILGQGPKLLIQFQNNGVVDDSQLPKDRFSAERLKGVDSTLKIQPAKLEDSAVYLCASSLRGVSGSGNTGELFFGEGSRLTVL.